This is a list of T cell receptor beta chains from one sample in a study of blood T cell repertoires in COVID-19. Assay used: immunoSEQ multiplex PCR; TCRdb lists only in-frame clones, some missing. This table holds some 150,000 clones, approximately 82% found once. What was sequenced was PBMCs or T cells enriched from blood (not recorded which). Receptors originate from a man over 45 who had recovered from COVID-19. Both conserved end residues are part of each CDR3. The order of the fields is D gene, clone size, V gene, J gene, CDR3 DNA, CDR3 protein. D genes are given only for firm matches. Expanded clones are given a class, and other clones once, few, many or no size at all.

D gene: .
clone size: few
V gene: TRBV5-1
J gene: TRBJ1-1
CDR3 DNA: TGCGCCAGCAGCTTGGAGAAGTTGGCCACTGAAGCTTTCTTT
CDR3 protein: CASSLEKLATEAFF

D gene: .
clone size: .
V gene: TRBV19
J gene: TRBJ2-1
CDR3 DNA: TGTGCCAGTAGCACATGGGCTGACACGAGTGACGAGCAGTTCTTC
CDR3 protein: CASSTWADTSDEQFF

D gene: .
clone size: .
V gene: TRBV2
J gene: TRBJ1-2
CDR3 DNA: TGTGCCAGCAGCAGGGATCTTAACTATGGCTACACCTTC
CDR3 protein: CASSRDLNYGYTF

D gene: TRBD1
clone size: few
V gene: TRBV30
J gene: TRBJ1-2
CDR3 DNA: TGTGCCTGGAACCCCGGGACAGGGGCTTACTATGGCTACACCTTC
CDR3 protein: CAWNPGTGAYYGYTF

D gene: .
clone size: .
V gene: TRBV12-3/TRBV12-4
J gene: TRBJ1-3
CDR3 DNA: TGTGCCAGCAGCCTGGAGGGTGGACAACCGAGGGATTTT
CDR3 protein: CASSLEGGQPRDF

D gene: .
clone size: .
V gene: TRBV19
J gene: TRBJ2-7
CDR3 DNA: TGTGCCAGTAGTCCAACCTACGAGCAGTACTTC
CDR3 protein: CASSPTYEQYF

D gene: TRBD1
clone size: .
V gene: TRBV11-1
J gene: TRBJ2-5
CDR3 DNA: TGTGCCAGCAGCACCGAGTTGACAGGGGCGACCCAGTACTTC
CDR3 protein: CASSTELTGATQYF

D gene: .
clone size: .
V gene: TRBV7-9
J gene: TRBJ2-6
CDR3 DNA: TGTGCCAGCAGCCCCGGACTCGACCACTCTGGGGCCAACGTCCTGACTTTC
CDR3 protein: CASSPGLDHSGANVLTF

D gene: .
clone size: .
V gene: TRBV5-1
J gene: TRBJ2-1
CDR3 DNA: TGCGCCAGCAGCTTGGCCCCACAGGGCCTCCTGAATGAGCAGTTCTTC
CDR3 protein: CASSLAPQGLLNEQFF

D gene: .
clone size: .
V gene: TRBV15
J gene: TRBJ1-5
CDR3 DNA: TGTGCCACCAGCAGAGGGGGGGGGAGGCAGCCCCAGCATTTT
CDR3 protein: CATSRGGGRQPQHF

D gene: .
clone size: few
V gene: TRBV5-1
J gene: TRBJ1-4
CDR3 DNA: TGCGCCAGCAGCTTGGACGAGGAGGAAAAACTGTTTTTT
CDR3 protein: CASSLDEEEKLFF

D gene: TRBD2
clone size: .
V gene: TRBV30
J gene: TRBJ2-7
CDR3 DNA: TGTGCCTGGATCGGGGGGGATGGTTACGAGCAGTACTTC
CDR3 protein: CAWIGGDGYEQYF